This TCR beta chain emerged from a study (dated by TCRdb to about 2016). Receptor libraries were prepared by RT-PCR. Sequencing took place on an Illumina MiSeq. TCRdb reprocessing: public reads trimmed at Q25 with fastp, clones called with MiXCR, in-frame beta chains kept. Entries are consolidated by CDR3 protein sequence, retaining the most common genes and DNA. The sample data list more than 600,000 distinct CDR3 sequences, and 14% of these were observed just once. The ten largest clones take up roughly 3.6% of the sample. Measured from the cysteine to the phenylalanine, the CDR3 is 20 residues long. Only the CDR3 region is kept as DNA, spanning 60 bases read in frame from base 1. V is cut back by 2 bases and J by 0 bases, with 16 bases in the junction unmatched. The germline V gene supplies CDR1 SGHVS and CDR2 FNYEAQ. Concerning this clonotype itself: The antigen this receptor binds is unknown. No quality values exist for individual bases; no much larger clone is one base distant.

This clonotype originated in a female donor in good health, serving as a healthy control. The V gene is TRBV7-6 and the J gene is TRBJ2-7; TRBD1 fits 10 bases in the junction. The sample was memory CD4+ T cells from blood. The CDR3 reads CASSLPRDRGREIASYEQYF. In nucleotides, the sequence is TGTGCCAGCAGCTTACCCCGGGACAGGGGCCGCGAAATAGCCTCCTACGAGCAGTACTTC.